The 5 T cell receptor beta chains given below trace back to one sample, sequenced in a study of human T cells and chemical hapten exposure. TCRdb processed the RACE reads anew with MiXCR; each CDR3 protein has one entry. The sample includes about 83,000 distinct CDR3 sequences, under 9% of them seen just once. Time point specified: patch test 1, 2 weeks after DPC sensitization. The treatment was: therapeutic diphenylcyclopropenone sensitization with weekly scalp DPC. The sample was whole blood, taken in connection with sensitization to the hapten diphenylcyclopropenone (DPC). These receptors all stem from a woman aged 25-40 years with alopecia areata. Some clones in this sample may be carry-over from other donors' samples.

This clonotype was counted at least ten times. The CDR3, as DNA: TGTGCCATCAGTGCGGGGGGGAACACCTATGGCTACACCTTC. Translated, it gives CAISAGGNTYGYTF. The genes are TRBV10-3 and TRBJ1-2; D might be TRBD1 (5 bases). CDR3 length: 14 residues. Germline V gene sequence: CDR1 ENHRY, CDR2 SYGVKD. V was pared by 4 bases and J by 4 bases, with 13 bases between.

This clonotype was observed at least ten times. In DNA form, the CDR3 reads TGCAGTGCTAGGGATTACAGGGGAGACACTGAAGCTTTCTTT. The encoded protein is CSARDYRGDTEAFF. This chain links TRBV20-1 with TRBJ1-1; TRBD1 agrees at 7 bases. The trim removed 3 bases at V and 3 bases at J, leaving 7 bases unmatched. Germline CDR1 and CDR2: DFQATT and SNEGSKA (reference sequence). This CDR3 has 14 residues.

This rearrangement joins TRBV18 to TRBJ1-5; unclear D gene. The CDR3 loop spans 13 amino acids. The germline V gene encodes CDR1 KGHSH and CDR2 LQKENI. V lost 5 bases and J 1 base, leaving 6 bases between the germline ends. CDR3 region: CASSGKSNQPQHF. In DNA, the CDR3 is TGTGCCAGCTCAGGGAAGAGCAATCAGCCCCAGCATTTT.

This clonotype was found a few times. CDR3 residues: CASRQAGPEEAFF. The CDR3 DNA is TGTGCCAGCAGACAGGCGGGTCCTGAAGAAGCTTTCTTT. The chain is built from TRBV7-9 and TRBJ1-1, with D possibly being TRBD1 (5 bases). This CDR3 spans 13 amino acids. V dropped 6 bases and J dropped 8 bases, with 16 bases sitting between them. Germline assignment: CDR1 SEHNR and CDR2 FQNEAQ (reference sequence). Together with reference TRBV7-9 and TRBJ1-1, the CDR3 gives the full variable domain: DTGVSQNPRHKITKRGQNVTFRCDPISEHNRLYWYRQTLGQGPEFLTYFQNEAQLEKSRLLSDRFSAERPKGSFSTLEIQRTEQGDSAMYLCASRQAGPEEAFFGQGTRLTVV.

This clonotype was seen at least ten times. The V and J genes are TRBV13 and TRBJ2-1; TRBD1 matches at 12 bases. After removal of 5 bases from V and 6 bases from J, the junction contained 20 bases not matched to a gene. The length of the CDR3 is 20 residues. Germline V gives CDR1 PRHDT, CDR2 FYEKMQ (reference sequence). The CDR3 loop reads CASSPQVAVGTGGEGNEQFF. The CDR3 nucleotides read TGTGCCAGCAGCCCACAAGTAGCGGTGGGGACAGGGGGCGAAGGCAATGAGCAGTTCTTC.